This T cell receptor (beta chain) was obtained from a study of T cells after posttransplantation cyclophosphamide. Profiling relied on immunoSEQ multiplex PCR, and the TCRdb table lists in-frame clones only, not all of them. The sample contains over 20,000 clones, about 98% of which appear only once. V lost 8 bases and J lost 2, with 5 bases in between. CDR1 and CDR2 (germline): KGHSH, LQKENI. This CDR3 has 11 amino acids. Details on this clone: Its antigen remains unknown.

Points from the study as a whole: Blood and skin or GI T cell repertoires showed limited TRB overlap. TRB clonality was highly associated with recipient CMV seropositivity and reactivation.

The chain has TRBV18 and TRBJ2-3; D is unclear. The receptor was derived from a man aged 40-49 years in good health, CMV-negative, and a related stem cell transplant donor. Sequencing was performed on naive CD8+ T cells sorted from PBMCs. The CDR3 sequence: CASRFTDTQYF. In DNA, the CDR3 is TGTGCCAGCCGTTTCACAGATACGCAGTATTTT.